This TCR beta chain was observed in a study of OX40 agonist ivuxolimab in advanced cancers. The data were produced by immunoSEQ multiplex PCR, yet TCRdb's version contains in-frame clones alone and is incomplete. This table holds about 62,000 clones, nearly 90% found once. There are a few counts of this clone. The starting material was CD4+ or CD8+ T cells sorted from blood, obtained in a trial of the OX40 agonist ivuxolimab. The receptor was isolated from an adult with an advanced solid tumor such as melanoma, head and neck, liver or kidney cancer.

CDR3 residues: CASSLALGQQYTGELFF. The CDR3 DNA reads as TGTGCCAGCAGCTTAGCGTTGGGACAGCAATACACCGGGGAGCTGTTTTTT. V is TRBV7-9 and J is TRBJ2-2; 7 bases are a match to TRBD1. The CDR3 is made up of 17 amino acids. V shed 0 bases, J shed 3 bases, and the junction held 7 bases outside the gene matches. CDR1 is SEHNR and CDR2 is FQNEAQ in the germline V gene (reference sequence).